This T cell receptor (beta chain) derives from a study of technical replicates of blood from four donors. Germline V gives CDR1 SGHAT, CDR2 FQNNGV. The CDR3 sequence is 11 residues long. Trimming pared 5 bases from V and 6 bases from J, leaving 5 bases between. Some clones are missing from TCRdb's copy, which holds only in-frame ones; the method was immunoSEQ multiplex PCR. Of about 62,000 clones in the sample, more than 95% were seen once. V usage is TRBV11-2 and J usage is TRBJ2-1; no clear D. The sequence was collected from a human donor in good health. Material for sequencing was T cells isolated from PBMCs. CDR3 in DNA: TGTGCCAGCAGCCCCTCCAATGAGCAGTTCTTC. It is translated as CASSPSNEQFF.